The next 13 T cell receptor beta chains were all read from a single sample in a study of post-analysis software for immune sequencing data. The study's findings and limits: A few TRBV segments appeared more often in patients than in controls, and TRBV5-6, TRBV5-1 and TRBV20-1 were among these.

Their antigens remain unidentified. Researchers reported that TCR beta cDNA libraries carried unique molecular identifiers. TCRdb recomputed calls from the PCR reads with MiXCR, one row per CDR3 protein. The data hold 400,000 to 500,000 distinct CDR3 sequences, with 39% observed a single time. The material sequenced was blood. The receptors come from a girl aged 2 to 10 with multiple sclerosis.

This clonotype was seen a handful of times. The V gene is TRBV12-3 or TRBV12-4, the J gene TRBJ1-1; 7 nucleotides match TRBD1. The CDR3 sequence is 12 residues long. Trimming removed 8 bases from V and 4 bases from J; junction bases left unmatched: 4. This chain's CDR3 is CASLEGATEAFF. The CDR3 nucleotides are TGTGCCAGCCTAGAGGGGGCCACTGAAGCTTTCTTT.

This chain uses TRBV5-1 with TRBJ2-7; no reliable D call. This CDR3 has 14 amino acids. The V and J ends lost 1 base and 1 base respectively, with 9 bases between them. CDR1 and CDR2 from the germline V gene are SGHRS and YFSETQ. The CDR3 DNA is TGCGCCAGCAGCTTGTACTTAACATCCTACGAGCAGTACTTC. Translation gives CASSLYLTSYEQYF.

This clonotype was picked up a small number of times. The genes are TRBV3-1 and TRBJ2-7; tentatively, D is TRBD1 (5 bases). The CDR3 has 14 residues. V lost 2 bases to trimming and J lost 3 bases, with 11 bases between them. CDR1 and CDR2 (germline): LGHDT, YNNKEL (reference sequence). CDR3 residues: CASSQRGSRYEQYF. The CDR3 DNA sequence: TGTGCCAGCAGCCAAAGGGGTAGCCGCTACGAGCAGTACTTC.

This clonotype appeared a few times. CDR3 sequence reads: CATSSPNPSDTQYF. The CDR3 DNA sequence: TGTGCCACCAGCAGTCCTAATCCGTCCGATACGCAGTATTTT. The chain is built from TRBV15 and TRBJ2-3; D ambiguous. The CDR3 extends over 14 amino acids. Germline V gene lookup returns CDR1 LNHNV and CDR2 YYDKDF (reference sequence). V dropped 3 bases and J dropped 6 bases, with 13 bases sitting between them.

This clonotype was found a few times. The chain recombines TRBV14 with TRBJ2-3; perhaps D is TRBD1 or TRBD2 (5 bases each). Trimming removed 0 bases at V and 0 bases at J, with 10 bases between. Germline assignment: CDR1 SGHDN and CDR2 FVKESK. This CDR3 is built from 16 residues. CDR3 loop: CASSQEGWGSTDTQYF. CDR3 in DNA: TGTGCCAGCAGCCAAGAGGGCTGGGGGAGCACAGATACGCAGTATTTT. Combining the CDR3 with reference TRBV14 and TRBJ2-3 gives the whole variable domain EAGVTQFPSHSVIEKGQTVTLRCDPISGHDNLYWYRRVMGKEIKFLLHFVKESKQDESGMPNNRFLAERTGGTYSTLKVQPAELEDSGVYFCASSQEGWGSTDTQYFGPGTRLTVL.

The chain couples TRBV7-2 to TRBJ2-3; a possible D gene is TRBD2 (5 bases). Germline CDR1 reads SGHTA; CDR2 reads FQGNSA. CDR3 size: 15 residues. V lost 2 bases, J lost 4 bases, and 13 bases lay in between. The CDR3 region is CASSLNPGLPDTQYF. DNA for the CDR3: TGTGCCAGCAGCTTAAACCCGGGATTACCAGATACGCAGTATTTT.

About this clonotype itself: This CDR3 fails to terminate in the conserved phenylalanine or tryptophan, so it likely reflects a read error. The genes are TRBV29-1 and TRBJ2-3, with unresolved D. CDR3 size: 15 residues. Trimming pared 3 bases from V and 0 bases from J, leaving 13 bases between. The germline gives CDR1 SQVTM, CDR2 ANQGSEA. This chain's CDR3 is CSVDMSGTSTDTQYC. The CDR3 DNA reads TGCAGCGTTGACATGTCGGGCACTAGCACAGATACGCAGTATTGT.

This clonotype was found once. The CDR3 DNA sequence: TGCGCCAGCAGCCAAACGCAGGGGGCAGTCGGATTCGGTGAAGAAAAACTGTTTTTT. This sequence encodes CASSQTQGAVGFGEEKLFF. The chain combines TRBV4-3 with TRBJ1-4, with 8 bases aligning to TRBD1. From germline, CDR1 is LGHNA and CDR2 YSLEER. This CDR3 comprises 19 residues. V trimming: 2 bases; J trimming: 8 bases; junction bases outside the gene matches: 19.

This chain joins TRBV29-1 and TRBJ2-3; 9 bases match TRBD1. CDR3 length: 14 amino acids. Losses at the gene ends were 6 bases for V and 5 bases for J; bases not matched to a gene: 9. Germline V gene sequence: CDR1 SQVTM, CDR2 ANQGSEA. CDR3 in DNA: TGCAGCGTGGGCCCGGGACAGGGAAAAGATACGCAGTATTTT. It codes for CSVGPGQGKDTQYF.

This clonotype occurred once. The chain employs TRBV4-1 and TRBJ2-1; D is unresolved. The ends were cut back, 4 bases at V and 0 bases at J, with 13 bases in the middle. Per the germline V gene, CDR1 is MGHRA and CDR2 is YSYEKL. This CDR3 region has 16 residues. The CDR3 coding sequence is TGCGCCAGCAGCCCCTTGTGGGGAAGCTCCTACAATGAGCAGTTCTTC. It encodes CASSPLWGSSYNEQFF.

This clonotype was counted once. This sequence joins TRBV20-1 and TRBJ2-1, with D hard to call. V shed 0 bases and J shed 6 bases, with 12 bases lying between them. The CDR3 runs to 14 residues. Germline V gives CDR1 DFQATT, CDR2 SNEGSKA (reference sequence). The CDR3 DNA reads as TGCAGTGCTAGAGATCTGGCGGAGATCAATGAGCAGTTCTTC. Its protein product is CSARDLAEINEQFF.

V usage is TRBV28 and J usage is TRBJ2-7; 9 bases are a match to TRBD2. Germline V gives CDR1 MDHEN, CDR2 SYDVKM. Unmatched junction bases numbered 3, after V lost 8 bases and J lost 1 base. This CDR3 is 13 amino acids long. In nucleotides, the CDR3 is TGTGCCAGCCTAGCGGGAATGTCCTACGAGCAGTACTTC. Translation gives CASLAGMSYEQYF.

CDR3 region: CASSLVSGSIDEQFF. Written as DNA, the CDR3 is TGTGCCAGCAGCTTAGTTAGCGGGAGTATAGATGAGCAGTTCTTC. The V gene is TRBV7-9, the J gene TRBJ2-1, with 9 bases that match TRBD2. From germline, CDR1 is SEHNR and CDR2 FQNEAQ (reference sequence). The V gene end was trimmed by 1 base and the J gene end by 8 bases; junction bases not matched to a gene: 6. The CDR3 spans 15 residues.